The next 27 T cell receptor beta chains were all read from a single sample in a study of cytomegalovirus exposure and HLA in healthy donors. PCR used 60 Vbeta primers and 13 Jbeta primers. Here immunoSEQ multiplex PCR was the method, and the copy in TCRdb shows in-frame clones only, minus some. The profile shows 90,000 to 110,000 clones, over 65% of them singletons. Sequencing used PBMCs. Receptor source: a man aged 40-50 years in good health and CMV-seropositive.

The chain uses TRBV7-2 and TRBJ2-7; 11 bases are shared with TRBD2. The length of the CDR3 is 15 residues. The V gene end was trimmed by 5 bases and the J gene end by 4 bases; junction bases not matched to a gene: 7. The V gene's germline CDR1 is SGHTA and CDR2 FQGNSA. This CDR3 reads CASSPLGLADYEQYF. As DNA, the CDR3 is TGTGCCAGCAGCCCCCTGGGACTAGCGGATTACGAGCAGTACTTC.

This clone was counted a single time. CDR3 nucleotides: TGTGCCAGCAGTCCCGGACAGGGGGCCTCGAGTGAGCAGTTCTTC. Protein: CASSPGQGASSEQFF. The chain has TRBV27 and TRBJ2-1, with TRBD1 matching 11 bases. The J segment lost 9 bases and the V segment lost 5 bases, leaving 9 bases of the junction unmatched. There are 15 residues in the CDR3. In germline, CDR1 is MNHEY, CDR2 SMNVEV (reference sequence).

The rearrangement uses TRBV6-6 and TRBJ2-5; TRBD1 might be the D (6 bases). The assigned J gene may be wrong: the sequence end matches TRBJ2-7 better. Germline assignment: CDR1 MNHNY and CDR2 SVGAGI (reference sequence). The CDR3 length is 15 residues. Here the CDR3 DNA reads TGTGCCAGCAGTTACTCGACCCAGGGGACATACGAGCAGTACTTC. Protein product: CASSYSTQGTYEQYF.

J is TRBJ2-7 and V is TRBV18; 8 bases are a match to TRBD2. Germline trimming cut 0 bases from V and 0 bases from J; bases unmatched to any gene: 4. CDR3 length: 16 amino acids. CDR1 KGHSH and CDR2 LQKENI come from the germline V gene. The CDR3 DNA is TGTGCCAGCTCACCACCCACCCTAGCGGGCTCCTACGAGCAGTACTTC. This encodes CASSPPTLAGSYEQYF.

This clone has just one count. This rearrangement joins TRBV7-9 to TRBJ2-7; TRBD1 agrees at 8 bases. The CDR3 is 16 amino acids. Germline assignment: CDR1 SEHNR and CDR2 FQNEAQ (reference sequence). V gave up 5 bases and J gave up 3 bases; unmatched junction bases: 12. The CDR3 spells CASSTRDRRRVYEQYF. CDR3 nucleotides: TGTGCCAGCAGCACTCGGGACAGGAGACGCGTCTACGAGCAGTACTTC.

This chain links TRBV6-7 with TRBJ2-2; D gene unclear. TRBV6-7 qualifies as an ORF whose function is uncertain. The CDR3 runs to 14 residues. V lost 2 bases and J 1 base, leaving 5 bases between the germline ends. The CDR3, as DNA: TGTGCCAGCAGTTACCGGTTGAACACCGGGGAGCTGTTTTTT. Its translation is CASSYRLNTGELFF.

Concerning this clone: The junction and the germline gene differ at one end; a read error may be behind it. CDR3 DNA sequence: TGTGCCAGCAGCTTAGGGGCAGGGGGCGAGTACGAGCAGCACTTC. It specifies CASSLGAGGEYEQHF. The genes are TRBV7-2 and TRBJ2-7, with 8 bases identical to TRBD1. The germline V gene encodes CDR1 SGHTA and CDR2 FQGNSA. CDR3 length: 15 amino acids.

This rearrangement joins TRBV29-1 to TRBJ2-3; the D gene is possibly TRBD1 (6 bases). Germline values: CDR1 SQVTM, CDR2 ANQGSEA. Trimming left V 0 bases short and J 6 bases short, with 16 bases between. The CDR3 consists of 15 residues. Written as DNA, the CDR3 is TGCAGCGTTGAAGATCCCCTTCGGACAGCCGATACGCAGTATTTT. Translated: CSVEDPLRTADTQYF.

The chain employs TRBV28 and TRBJ1-3, with 7 positions matching TRBD1. The trim removed 6 bases at V and 0 bases at J, leaving 8 bases unmatched. The CDR3 runs to 16 residues. Germline CDR1 and CDR2: MDHEN and SYDVKM. In DNA form, the CDR3 reads TGTGCCAGCAGAACTCCGGGACAGAGCTCTGGAAACACCATATATTTT. Amino acid sequence: CASRTPGQSSGNTIYF.

This chain uses TRBV5-4 with TRBJ1-3, with D tentatively TRBD1 (5 bases). The CDR3 has 16 residues. The germline gives CDR1 SGHNT, CDR2 YYREEE (reference sequence). Trimming pared 2 bases from V and 3 bases from J, leaving 15 bases between. Here the CDR3 DNA reads TGTGCCAGCAGCTTTAGTGTTGGGGCTGGTGGAAACACCATATATTTT. Translated: CASSFSVGAGGNTIYF. Full variable domain (rest looked up from reference TRBV5-4 and TRBJ1-3): ETGVTQSPTHLIKTRGQQVTLRCSSQSGHNTVSWYQQALGQGPQFIFQYYREEENGRGNFPPRFSGLQFPNYSSELNVNALELDDSALYLCASSFSVGAGGNTIYFGEGSWLTVV.

The rearrangement links TRBV6-5 to TRBJ2-1; 9 bases line up with TRBD2. V dropped 5 bases and J dropped 0; count of bases not matched to a gene: 2. This CDR3 comprises 15 residues. CDR1 and CDR2 from the germline V gene are MNHEY and SVGAGI. The CDR3 nucleotides are TGTGCCAGCAGTCCACTAGCGGGCTCCTACAATGAGCAGTTCTTC. This codes for CASSPLAGSYNEQFF.

V is TRBV10-1 and J is TRBJ2-3; D gene unclear. Germline values: CDR1 WNHNN, CDR2 SYGVQD (reference sequence). The V end was cut by 5 bases, the J end by 3 bases, with 9 bases between. The CDR3 loop spans 13 amino acids. The CDR3, as DNA: TGCGCCAGCAGTCGGGTAGCTACAGATACGCAGTATTTT. This sequence encodes CASSRVATDTQYF.

The chain combines TRBV5-4 with TRBJ2-1, with 8 bases fitting TRBD1. This CDR3 comprises 17 residues. In germline, CDR1 is SGHNT, CDR2 YYREEE (reference sequence). Trimming took 4 bases from V and 6 from J; bases not matched to a gene: 15. CDR3 residues: CASSPSRGRREFNEQFF. The CDR3 DNA is TGTGCCAGCAGCCCAAGCAGGGGGCGGAGGGAGTTCAATGAGCAGTTCTTC.

This clone was found once. The chain joins TRBV7-2 to TRBJ2-7, with 7 bases matching TRBD1. V shed 4 bases and J 3 bases; nucleotides not matched to a gene: 6. The CDR3 length is 14 residues. Germline V gives CDR1 SGHTA, CDR2 FQGNSA. CDR3 protein: CASSSRTGNYEQYF. As DNA, the CDR3 is TGTGCCAGCAGCTCCCGGACAGGAAACTACGAGCAGTACTTC.

The chain carries TRBV6-1 and TRBJ2-4; 8 nucleotides line up with TRBD1. Germline loops: CDR1 MNHNS, CDR2 SASEGT. The CDR3 totals 16 residues. J was trimmed by 8 bases and V by 3 bases; bases with no gene match: 12. CDR3 in DNA: TGTGCCAGCAGTGAGGGACAGGCCTTGTTACTCGACATTCAGTACTTC. Residues: CASSEGQALLLDIQYF.

The chain combines TRBV11-2 with TRBJ2-2, with TRBD2 matching 7 bases. This CDR3 is built from 17 residues. J was trimmed by 3 bases and V by 2 bases; bases with no gene match: 9. Germline V gives CDR1 SGHAT, CDR2 FQNNGV. CDR3 in amino acids: CASSLNERGPHTGELFF. CDR3 DNA sequence: TGTGCCAGCAGCTTAAACGAGCGGGGCCCCCACACCGGGGAGCTGTTTTTT.

Points on this clone: Different DNA sequences within this sample yield the same CDR3. The chain links TRBV7-9 to TRBJ2-1; 10 bases match TRBD2. The ends lost 3 bases at V and 7 bases at J; junction bases unmatched: 9. CDR3 size: 16 residues. Germline V gene sequence: CDR1 SEHNR, CDR2 FQNEAQ (reference sequence). Here the CDR3 reads CASSFQRGGPGNEQFF. The CDR3 nucleotides read TGTGCCAGCAGCTTCCAGCGGGGGGGCCCGGGAAATGAGCAGTTCTTC.

V gene TRBV11-2 combines with J gene TRBJ1-2, with D possibly TRBD1 on 6 matching bases. CDR1 SGHAT and CDR2 FQNNGV come from the germline V gene. The CDR3 is made up of 14 amino acids. V dropped 3 bases and J dropped 5 bases, with 13 bases sitting between them. The DNA of the CDR3 is TGTGCCAGCAGCTTCCCCGGGACATCTTATGGCTACACCTTC. Protein: CASSFPGTSYGYTF.

This clone was seen a handful of times. At one end the junction does not follow the germline gene, possibly because of a read error. The chain has TRBV11-2 and TRBJ2-6, with D possibly TRBD1 on 7 matching bases. The CDR3 is 17 residues long. CDR1 and CDR2 from the germline V gene are SGHAT and FQNNGV. The CDR3 region is CASSHPRGLEGANGLTF. The DNA of the CDR3 is TGTGCCAGCAGCCACCCCCGGGGCTTGGAGGGGGCCAACGGCCTGACTTTC.

The gene calls are TRBV7-3 and TRBJ2-2, with a possible D match to TRBD1 (5 bases). V was pared by 2 bases and J by 5 bases, with 18 bases between. The germline V gene encodes CDR1 SGHTA and CDR2 FQGTGA. The CDR3 loop spans 17 amino acids. The CDR3 sequence is CASSLEGPQGGTGELFF. The CDR3 nucleotides read TGTGCCAGCAGCTTAGAAGGTCCGCAGGGTGGGACCGGGGAGCTGTTTTTT.

This clone appeared once. This chain connects TRBV7-9 to TRBJ1-5; D not certain. Germline V gene data show CDR1 as SEHNR and CDR2 as FQNEAQ (reference sequence). The V and J ends lost 5 bases and 5 bases respectively, with 7 bases between them. The length of the CDR3 is 12 residues. CDR3 nucleotide sequence: TGTGCCAGCAGCACTAACGATCAGCCCCAGCATTTT. Protein: CASSTNDQPQHF.

The CDR3 DNA sequence: TGTGCCAGCAGCAAAAACGACGGTGGAGGACCCTATGGCTACACCTTC. It specifies CASSKNDGGGPYGYTF. The chain couples TRBV21-1 to TRBJ1-2. TRBV21-1 has pseudogene status. The length of the CDR3 is 16 residues.

V gene TRBV29-1 combines with J gene TRBJ1-1, with no clear D. CDR1 and CDR2 (germline): SQVTM, ANQGSEA. CDR3 length equals 13 residues. V was cut by 1 base and J by 0 bases, with 6 bases left in between. The CDR3 loop reads CSVEGHMNTEAFF. In nucleotides, the CDR3 is TGCAGCGTTGAAGGGCACATGAACACTGAAGCTTTCTTT.

To note about this clone: The CDR3 does not close with the conserved phenylalanine or tryptophan, likely indicating a read error. The DNA is omitted, as the CDR3 cannot be located on it reliably, and the CDR3 follows TCRdb's listing. This rearrangement joins TRBV10-3 to TRBJ1-1; the D call in the table, TRBD1, was not verified against the DNA. The CDR3 spans 14 amino acids, including both terminal residues. Germline assignment: CDR1 ENHRY and CDR2 SYGVKD. The CDR3 loop is CAISLTGEWAEALL.

The chain has TRBV10-3 and TRBJ2-1, with TRBD2 matching over 12 bases. Germline V gene lookup returns CDR1 ENHRY and CDR2 SYGVKD. CDR3 length: 21 residues. With 5 bases clipped from V and 0 bases from J, the junction kept 17 bases outside the gene matches. The CDR3 DNA sequence: TGTGCCATCAGTAGTCCGGGACTAGCGGGCCGATTAAAGAGCTCCTACAATGAGCAGTTCTTC. Translating gives CAISSPGLAGRLKSSYNEQFF.

The chain is built from TRBV2 and TRBJ1-1; D is perhaps TRBD1 (5 bases). From germline, CDR1 is SNHLY and CDR2 FYNNEI. V lost 7 bases and J 4 bases, leaving 10 bases between the germline ends. CDR3 size: 12 residues. CDR3 loop: CASNQGITEAFF. The CDR3 nucleotides are TGTGCCAGCAACCAGGGAATCACTGAAGCTTTCTTT.

The gene calls are TRBV6-5 and TRBJ2-5; D gene uncertain. Germline V gene sequence: CDR1 MNHEY, CDR2 SVGAGI. CDR3 length equals 16 residues. Trimming left V 2 bases short and J 5 bases short, with 18 bases between. CDR3 in DNA: TGTGCCAGCAGTTACAATATGCACACCCGGCGGGAGACCCAGTACTTC. Encoded protein: CASSYNMHTRRETQYF.